The clone carrying this TCR beta chain was seen more than once but under ten times. The data were taken from a study of cytomegalovirus exposure and HLA in healthy donors. Primers: 60 Vbeta forward and 13 Jbeta reverse. Original processing methods: There were about 80 million unique TCR beta chains by a later count, and approximately 10 million of them were shared. Libraries were prepared by immunoSEQ multiplex PCR; TCRdb keeps only in-frame clonotypes and omits some of them. V and J calls and clone size follow that table, whereas D and trimming were derived from the DNA. The table shows 220,000 or so clones, with more than 60% occurring only once. V lost 4 bases to trimming and J lost 5 bases, with 26 bases between them. Germline V gives CDR1 MGHRA, CDR2 YSYEKL. The CDR3 has 19 amino acids.

This rearrangement joins TRBV4-1 to TRBJ1-4; D may be TRBD1 (6 bases). The TCR originated in a man aged 50 to 59 in good health and CMV-seronegative. Sequencing was done on a sample of PBMCs. CDR3 DNA sequence: TGCGCCAGCAGCCGTGACAGGTTTAGTTCCCCCAGCCGGAATGAAAAACTGTTTTTT. Its protein is CASSRDRFSSPSRNEKLFF.